This T cell receptor (beta chain) comes out of a study of T cell responses to AZD1222 COVID-19 vaccine. Germline V gene data show CDR1 as SGHNT and CDR2 as YYREEE (reference sequence). The V and J ends lost 4 bases and 6 bases, in that order; junction bases with no gene match: 4. CDR3 length equals 13 residues. TCRdb's copy holds only in-frame clones and misses some; the assay was immunoSEQ multiplex PCR. The profile shows some 140,000 clones, roughly 90% of them singletons. The rearrangement links TRBV5-4 to TRBJ2-1; 7 nucleotides match TRBD1. The TCR originated in an adult in good health. Specimen: peripheral blood, collected on day 0 of AZD1222 vaccination. Here the CDR3 reads CASSPSGGNEQFF. Here the CDR3 DNA reads TGTGCCAGCAGCCCCTCAGGGGGCAATGAGCAGTTCTTC.